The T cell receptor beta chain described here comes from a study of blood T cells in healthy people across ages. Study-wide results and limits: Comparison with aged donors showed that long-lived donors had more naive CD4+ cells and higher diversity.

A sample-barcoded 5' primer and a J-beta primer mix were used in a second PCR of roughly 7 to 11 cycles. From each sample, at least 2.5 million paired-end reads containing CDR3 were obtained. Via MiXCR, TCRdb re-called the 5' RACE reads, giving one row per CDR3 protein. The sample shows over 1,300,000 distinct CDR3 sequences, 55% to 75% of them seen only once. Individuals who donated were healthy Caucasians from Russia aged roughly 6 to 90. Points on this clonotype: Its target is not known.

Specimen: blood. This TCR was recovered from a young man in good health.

The CDR3 coding sequence is TGTGCCACCCAGATCGGCAAAAACATTCAGTACTTC. It codes for CATQIGKNIQYF. V usage is TRBV2 and J usage is TRBJ2-4; D not certain. The CDR3 covers 12 residues. Trimming shortened V by 10 bases and J by 3 bases, and 10 bases separated the two germline ends. CDR1 and CDR2 (germline): SNHLY, FYNNEI. The entire variable domain, with the rest obtained from reference TRBV2 and TRBJ2-4, is as follows: EPEVTQTPSHQVTQMGQEVILRCVPISNHLYFYWYRQILGQKVEFLVSFYNNEISEKSEIFDDQFSVERPDGSNFTLKIRSTKLEDSAMYFCATQIGKNIQYFGAGTRLSVL.